One sample yielded the 5 T cell receptor beta chains listed below, sequenced in a study of blood T cell repertoires in COVID-19 (TCRdb year 2020). Libraries were made using the immunoSEQ multiplex PCR assay. The source is immuneACCESS, and TCRdb retained only in-frame sequences with V and J called. Part of the clones is not carried over; for the studies checked, unresolved V genes explain less than half of this, and the remainder is unexplained. Within this sample are fewer than 250,000 clones, with roughly 87% of them counted one time only. Of the sample, just over 2.5% falls within the top ten clones. Sample: PBMCs or T cells enriched from blood (not recorded which). Source of these receptors: a woman between 25 and 40 years old with acute COVID-19.

The chain couples TRBV11-1 to TRBJ2-7, with D perhaps matching TRBD1 (6 bases). This CDR3 region has 16 residues. The V gene lost 5 bases and the J gene lost 0 bases, with 17 bases spanning the gap. Germline lookup yields CDR1 SGHAT and CDR2 FQDESV (reference sequence). CDR3 bases: TGTGCCAGCAGCCTGAGTGGGGGCGACATCTCCTACGAGCAGTACTTC. Protein: CASSLSGGDISYEQYF.

The chain combines TRBV19 with TRBJ1-2; no clear D gene. Trimming pared 1 base from V and 3 bases from J, leaving 9 bases between. Germline CDR1 and CDR2: LNHDA and SQIVND (reference sequence). This CDR3 has 14 residues. CDR3 residues: CASSIVPRDYGYTF. The CDR3 region has the DNA TGTGCCAGTAGTATAGTGCCCCGGGACTATGGCTACACCTTC.

The chain uses TRBV5-6 and TRBJ2-1, with 9 bases lining up with TRBD2. The V gene end was trimmed by 0 bases and the J gene end by 9 bases; junction bases not matched to a gene: 7. The germline V gene encodes CDR1 SGHDT and CDR2 YYEEEE. CDR3 length: 15 amino acids. For the CDR3, the DNA is TGTGCCAGCAGCTTGGTGGCGGGGGGGCCAGGTGAGCAGTTCTTC. Amino acid sequence: CASSLVAGGPGEQFF. The full variable domain, with the rest looked up from reference TRBV5-6 and TRBJ2-1, is DAGVTQSPTHLIKTRGQQVTLRCSPKSGHDTVSWYQQALGQGPQFIFQYYEEEERQRGNFPDRFSGHQFPNYSSELNVNALLLGDSALYLCASSLVAGGPGEQFFGPGTRLTVL.

The V call is TRBV6-5, the J call TRBJ2-5; D might be TRBD1 (5 bases). The germline V gene has CDR1 MNHEY and CDR2 SVGAGI. Trimming took 0 bases from V and 5 from J, leaving 13 bases between them. This CDR3 has 15 amino acids. The DNA of the CDR3 is TGTGCCAGCAGTTACTCACCGCAGGGAAGGGAGACCCAGTACTTC. Amino acid sequence: CASSYSPQGRETQYF.

This CDR3 reads CSVVGTGSSGNTIYF. The CDR3, as DNA: TGCAGCGTTGTGGGGACAGGGTCCTCTGGAAACACCATATATTTT. The genes are TRBV29-1 and TRBJ1-3; 9 positions match TRBD1. The germline V gene has CDR1 SQVTM and CDR2 ANQGSEA. The CDR3 has 15 residues. Trimming removed 4 bases from V and 0 bases from J; junction bases left unmatched: 4.